The 28 T cell receptor beta chains below all came from one sample that was sequenced in a study of vaccination and CD4 T cells after COVID-19. Sequencing of cultured CD4+ T cell DNA used the Oncomine TCR Beta short-read assay. TCRdb recomputed calls from the PCR reads with MiXCR, one row per CDR3 protein. The table shows around 13,000 distinct CDR3 sequences, with approximately 24% occurring only once. Regarding treatment: roughly 10-day PBMC culture with coronavirus spike peptide pools or control peptides (ViraFEST assay). These TCRs are of unknown antigen specificity. The sequencing used CD4+ T cells from blood, cultured in vitro, collected after SARS-CoV-2 vaccination. These receptor sequences come from a human donor who had recovered from COVID-19.

This clonotype came up a few times. J is TRBJ2-6 and V is TRBV24-1; D ambiguous. Germline CDR1 KGHDR, CDR2 SFDVKD. Between the trimmed V and J ends, which lost 3 bases and 0 bases, there was a span of 5 bases. The CDR3 covers 15 residues. The CDR3 DNA reads as TGTGCCACCAGTGATCCTGTCTCTGGGGCCAACGTCCTGACTTTC. This codes for CATSDPVSGANVLTF.

This clonotype was detected only once. The rearrangement links TRBV5-1 to TRBJ1-1; no reliable D call. Trimming removed 0 bases at V and 3 bases at J, with 12 bases between. The CDR3 has 15 residues. The germline CDR1 and CDR2 sequences are SGHRS and YFSETQ. The CDR3 coding sequence is TGCGCCAGCAGCTTGGTGCCAGGTCTGGACACTGAAGCTTTCTTT. This gives the protein CASSLVPGLDTEAFF.

The genes are TRBV20-1 and TRBJ1-1, with unresolved D. V lost 4 bases and J lost 8, with 17 bases in between. Germline V gives CDR1 DFQATT, CDR2 SNEGSKA (reference sequence). There are 13 residues in the CDR3. Here the CDR3 reads CSATRGSTGEAFF. In nucleotides, the CDR3 is TGCAGTGCTACAAGAGGCTCGACCGGGGAAGCTTTCTTT.

On this clonotype itself: This may arise from a read error, as a much more abundant clone is one base away. The chain employs TRBV14 and TRBJ1-2, with TRBD1 matching over 7 bases. Unmatched junction bases numbered 14, after V lost 6 bases and J lost 4 bases. Germline CDR1 and CDR2: SGHDN and FVKESK. There are 16 residues in the CDR3. The CDR3, as DNA: TGTGCCAGCAGTACTAACCAGGGGGTGCACGGCTATGGCTACACCTTC. Translation gives CASSTNQGVHGYGYTF.

In its sample, this clonotype ranks as medium-sized (0.01 to 0.1%). The V call is TRBV7-2, the J call TRBJ2-5; TRBD2 might be the D (6 bases). There are 17 residues in the CDR3. In germline, CDR1 is SGHTA, CDR2 FQGNSA. V was cut by 1 base and J by 6 bases, with 21 bases left in between. Here the CDR3 DNA reads TGTGCCAGCAGCTTAGGTCCCTTGGGGGGTAACCCAAAGACCCAGTACTTC. The encoded protein is CASSLGPLGGNPKTQYF. The full variable domain, completed using reference TRBV7-2 and TRBJ2-5, is GAGVSQSPSNKVTEKGKDVELRCDPISGHTALYWYRQSLGQGLEFLIYFQGNSAPDKSGLPSDRFSAERTGGSVSTLTIQRTQQEDSAVYLCASSLGPLGGNPKTQYFGPGTRLLVL.

Only a few counts were recorded for this clonotype. This sequence joins TRBV7-9 and TRBJ2-3; 9 positions agree with TRBD2. CDR3 length equals 17 residues. The germline V gene has CDR1 SEHNR and CDR2 FQNEAQ (reference sequence). J lost 4 bases, V lost 4 bases, and 12 bases had no gene match. CDR3 residues: CASSSPSGNEGADTQYF. The CDR3 region has the DNA TGTGCCAGCAGCTCCCCTAGCGGGAACGAGGGAGCAGATACGCAGTATTTT.

Of note for this clonotype: A much larger clone sits a single nucleotide away, making a read error possible. The chain joins TRBV20-1 to TRBJ2-3; D ambiguous. Germline CDR1 is DFQATT and CDR2 is SNEGSKA (reference sequence). The CDR3 is 14 residues long. V was trimmed by 7 bases and J by 0 bases, leaving 14 bases between them. CDR3 region: CSVRSRVSTDTQYF. CDR3 nucleotides: TGCAGTGTTAGGAGTCGGGTTAGCACAGATACGCAGTATTTT.

This clonotype is medium-sized within its sample. The chain employs TRBV20-1 and TRBJ1-2; 10 bases fit TRBD1. The CDR3 length is 13 residues. Germline V gene data show CDR1 as DFQATT and CDR2 as SNEGSKA (reference sequence). The V and J ends lost 7 bases and 4 bases, in that order; junction bases with no gene match: 6. In DNA, the CDR3 is TGCAGTGTGAAGACAGGGGGCGGCTATGGCTACACCTTC. It yields the protein CSVKTGGGYGYTF.

This chain joins TRBV6-1 and TRBJ2-1, with unresolved D. V lost 3 bases to trimming and J lost 6 bases, with 9 bases between them. The CDR3 length is 13 residues. The germline gives CDR1 MNHNS, CDR2 SASEGT. The CDR3 sequence is CASSDSEVNEQFF. CDR3 DNA sequence: TGTGCCAGCAGTGACTCTGAGGTCAATGAGCAGTTCTTC.

This clonotype ranks as medium-sized (0.01 to 0.1%). This chain links TRBV21-1 with TRBJ1-4. TRBV21-1 is given as a pseudogene. The CDR3 has 17 amino acids. The CDR3 spells CASSKANFRDQNEKLFF. Here the CDR3 DNA reads TGTGCCAGCAGCAAAGCCAACTTCAGAGACCAAAATGAAAAACTGTTTTTT.

A remark on this clonotype: The junction shows a germline mismatch at one end, possibly a read error. The chain couples TRBV24-1 to TRBJ2-5; 12 bases are a match to TRBD2. Per the germline V gene, CDR1 is KGHDR and CDR2 is SFDVKD. The CDR3 contains 18 residues. CDR3 DNA: TGTGCCGCCAGTATTGGACTAGCGGGACCCACTTACCAAGAGACCCAGTACTTC. This translates into CAASIGLAGPTYQETQYF.

This clonotype was seen a few times. V gene TRBV20-1 combines with J gene TRBJ1-1; D is ambiguous. The CDR3 has 10 residues. CDR1 DFQATT and CDR2 SNEGSKA come from the germline V gene (reference sequence). Trimming took off 2 bases at V and 3 bases at J, with 1 base between the two ends. CDR3 coding DNA: TGCAGTGCTAGACACACTGAAGCTTTCTTT. Amino acids: CSARHTEAFF.

This clonotype was observed a handful of times. The chain joins TRBV5-4 to TRBJ1-2; 12 positions agree with TRBD1. The germline V gene encodes CDR1 SGHNT and CDR2 YYREEE (reference sequence). V trimming: 3 bases; J trimming: 0 bases; junction bases outside the gene matches: 6. The CDR3 contains 17 residues. The CDR3 region has the DNA TGTGCCAGCAGCTCGGGACAGGGGGCAATCCCTAACTATGGCTACACCTTC. It specifies CASSSGQGAIPNYGYTF.

The chain combines TRBV7-8 with TRBJ1-1; the D is unclear. V dropped 4 bases and J dropped 1 base, with 7 bases sitting between them. The germline V gene encodes CDR1 SGHVS and CDR2 FQNEAQ. CDR3 length equals 13 residues. CDR3 amino acids: CASSSHRNTEAFF. The CDR3 DNA reads as TGTGCCAGCAGCTCCCACAGGAACACTGAAGCTTTCTTT.

This clonotype is termed medium-sized. The V call is TRBV20-1, the J call TRBJ2-5; TRBD1 matches at 10 bases. The CDR3 runs 12 residues. Trimming at V came to 6 bases and at J to 6 bases, leaving 4 bases not matched to a gene. The V gene's germline CDR1 is DFQATT and CDR2 SNEGSKA (reference sequence). The CDR3 spells CSARTGGKTQYF. As DNA, the CDR3 is TGCAGTGCAAGGACAGGGGGTAAGACCCAGTACTTC.

This clonotype was counted a few times. The J gene is TRBJ2-1, the V gene TRBV20-1; 8 nucleotides line up with TRBD2. Germline lookup yields CDR1 DFQATT and CDR2 SNEGSKA (reference sequence). The CDR3 loop spans 15 amino acids. V gave up 7 bases and J gave up 1 base; unmatched junction bases: 9. In DNA form, the CDR3 reads TGCAGTGAATTAAGCGGGAGAGGGTCCTACAATGAGCAGTTCTTC. Encoded protein: CSELSGRGSYNEQFF.

The V and J genes are TRBV28 and TRBJ2-5, with a possible D match to TRBD1 (5 bases). Germline loops: CDR1 MDHEN, CDR2 SYDVKM. V was trimmed by 5 bases and J by 3 bases, leaving 19 bases between them. The CDR3 covers 16 residues. CDR3 protein: CASSTPVGQQKETQYF. Here the CDR3 DNA reads TGTGCCAGCAGTACCCCAGTAGGACAACAAAAAGAGACCCAGTACTTC.

The rearrangement links TRBV28 to TRBJ1-1, with D perhaps TRBD1 (6 bases). V was clipped by 6 bases and J by 8 bases, with 7 bases between them. This CDR3 has 10 residues. Germline CDR1 and CDR2: MDHEN and SYDVKM. The CDR3 here is CASSGQEAFF. In DNA, the CDR3 is TGTGCCAGCAGCGGACAGGAAGCTTTCTTT. Combining the CDR3 with reference TRBV28 and TRBJ1-1 gives the whole variable domain DVKVTQSSRYLVKRTGEKVFLECVQDMDHENMFWYRQDPGLGLRLIYFSYDVKMKEKGDIPEGYSVSREKKERFSLILESASTNQTSMYLCASSGQEAFFGQGTRLTVV.

This clonotype was found a few times. This sequence joins TRBV28 and TRBJ2-2, with 9 bases matching TRBD2. The CDR3 sequence is 14 residues long. V lost 6 bases, J lost 6 bases, and 5 bases stayed unmatched. Germline CDR1 and CDR2: MDHEN and SYDVKM. The chain's CDR3 is CASRVAGVSGELFF. For the CDR3, the DNA is TGTGCCAGCAGAGTAGCGGGAGTATCCGGGGAGCTGTTTTTT.

The chain couples TRBV9 to TRBJ1-2, with 9 bases that match TRBD1. Germline CDR1 reads SGDLS; CDR2 reads YYNGEE. The CDR3 contains 15 residues. V was clipped by 4 bases and J by 5 bases; unmatched bases: 9. In nucleotides, the CDR3 is TGTGCCAGCAGCTCCCACTCCGGGACAGGGTATGGCTACACCTTC. It translates to CASSSHSGTGYGYTF.

This clonotype was found a few times. The J gene is TRBJ1-1, the V gene TRBV28, with D hard to call. Trimming pared 6 bases from V and 3 bases from J, leaving 8 bases between. CDR3 length: 12 amino acids. Germline V gene sequence: CDR1 MDHEN, CDR2 SYDVKM. CDR3 nucleotide sequence: TGTGCCAGCAGCCGGCGTTACACTGAAGCTTTCTTT. It encodes CASSRRYTEAFF.

The chain combines TRBV19 with TRBJ2-7, with D uncertain. This CDR3 is built from 11 residues. The germline V gene has CDR1 LNHDA and CDR2 SQIVND (reference sequence). V lost 8 bases, J lost 6 bases, and 11 bases lay in between. CDR3 nucleotide sequence: TGTGCCAGTGGTTCAGGTCTCGAGCAGTACTTC. It specifies CASGSGLEQYF.

This clonotype appeared a few times. This rearrangement joins TRBV18 to TRBJ1-2; D not certain. The CDR3 totals 11 residues. Germline V lookup: CDR1 KGHSH, CDR2 LQKENI. V gave up 11 bases and J gave up 6 bases, with 13 bases separating them. CDR3 amino acids: CAGRRADGYTF. CDR3 bases: TGTGCCGGGCGCCGGGCGGATGGCTACACCTTC.

This rearrangement joins TRBV12-3 or TRBV12-4 to TRBJ2-1, with a possible D match to TRBD2 (6 bases). Trimming left V 6 bases short and J 10 bases short, with 10 bases between. CDR3 size: 11 residues. CDR3 nucleotides: TGTGCCAGCAGCGCCCGGGGGGAGCAGTTCTTC. It encodes CASSARGEQFF.

V usage is TRBV12-3 or TRBV12-4 and J usage is TRBJ1-5; weak D call: TRBD1 (6 bases). CDR3 size: 16 residues. The V gene lost 5 bases and the J gene lost 1 base, with 15 bases spanning the gap. CDR3 in DNA: TGTGCCAGCAGTGGACGGGGGGCGTTCAGCAATCAGCCCCAGCATTTT. It yields the protein CASSGRGAFSNQPQHF.

This chain joins TRBV5-8 and TRBJ2-7; maybe TRBD1 (6 bases). With 4 bases removed from V and 2 bases from J, the gap between germline ends came to 22 bases. The CDR3 spans 17 residues. Germline V CDR1 and CDR2: SGHTS, YDEGEE. This CDR3 is CASSPKHGAGATYEQYF. As DNA, the CDR3 is TGTGCCAGCAGCCCAAAGCATGGCGCAGGGGCAACCTACGAGCAGTACTTC.

The V gene is TRBV7-6, the J gene TRBJ1-4, with D unclear. V lost 4 bases to trimming and J lost 7 bases, with 16 bases between them. The CDR3 runs 15 residues. Looked up from germline, CDR1 is SGHVS and CDR2 is FNYEAQ. CDR3: CASSSNRARAEKLFF. CDR3 bases: TGTGCCAGCAGCTCAAACCGGGCCCGCGCTGAAAAACTGTTTTTT.

This clonotype came up a few times. This chain joins TRBV6-1 and TRBJ1-1; the D gene is possibly TRBD1 (6 bases). The germline gives CDR1 MNHNS, CDR2 SASEGT. Trimming left V 4 bases short and J 5 bases short, with 14 bases between. This CDR3 contains 14 residues. The DNA for the CDR3 is TGTGCCAGCAGTGTCCCCACAGGGCGGACTGAAGCTTTCTTT. It translates to CASSVPTGRTEAFF.